This T cell receptor beta chain was captured by sequencing in a study of T-cell memory formation after mild COVID-19. Background on the study: Largely donor-specific TCR clusters were found.

Of note for this clonotype: Its antigen is not identified.

Whole-study findings and limits: The CD4+ clones that contracted clustered mainly within CM and EM, and the CD8+ clones concentrated in EMRA.

Germline V gene sequence: CDR1 SGHDN, CDR2 FVKESK. The V end lost 2 bases, the J end lost 2 bases, and 12 bases lay between the germline ends. The length of the CDR3 is 15 residues. Each CDR3 protein gets one entry after TCRdb re-called the 5' RACE reads with MiXCR. Seen here are about 400,000 distinct CDR3 sequences, roughly 18% observed once, and the top ten hold around a fifth. The sample was PBMCs or a T cell subset sorted from them (not recorded which). This clonotype originated in a man aged 18 to 35 who had mild COVID-19 (a few samples of this study predate the infection). Cell type and time point are not known. The chain links TRBV14 to TRBJ2-5; D call uncertain. The chain's CDR3 is CASSQLTPGQETQYF. CDR3 nucleotide sequence: TGTGCCAGCAGCCAACTCACCCCCGGTCAAGAGACCCAGTACTTC.